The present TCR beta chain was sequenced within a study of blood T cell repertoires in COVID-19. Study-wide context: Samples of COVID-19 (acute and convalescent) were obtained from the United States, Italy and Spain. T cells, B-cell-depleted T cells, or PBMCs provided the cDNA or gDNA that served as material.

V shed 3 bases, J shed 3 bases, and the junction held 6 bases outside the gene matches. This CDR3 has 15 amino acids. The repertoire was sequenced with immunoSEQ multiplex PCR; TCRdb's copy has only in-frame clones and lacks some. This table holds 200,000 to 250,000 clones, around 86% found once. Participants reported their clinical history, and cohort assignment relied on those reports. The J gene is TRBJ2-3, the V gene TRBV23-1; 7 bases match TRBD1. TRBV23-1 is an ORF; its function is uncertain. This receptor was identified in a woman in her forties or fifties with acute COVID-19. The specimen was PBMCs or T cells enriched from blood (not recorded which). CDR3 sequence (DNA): TGCGCCAGCAGTCACCCAGGGGGTAAAACAGATACGCAGTATTTT. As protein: CASSHPGGKTDTQYF.